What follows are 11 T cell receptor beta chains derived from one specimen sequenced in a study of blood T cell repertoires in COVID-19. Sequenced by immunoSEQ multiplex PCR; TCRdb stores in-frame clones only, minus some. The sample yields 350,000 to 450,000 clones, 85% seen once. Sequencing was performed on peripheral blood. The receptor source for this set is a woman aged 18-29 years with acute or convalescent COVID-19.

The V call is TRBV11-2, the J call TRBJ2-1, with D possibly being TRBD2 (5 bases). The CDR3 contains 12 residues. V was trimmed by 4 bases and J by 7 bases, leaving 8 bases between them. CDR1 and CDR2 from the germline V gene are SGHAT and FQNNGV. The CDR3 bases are TGTGCCAGCAGCTGGACGGGGAATGAGCAGTTCTTC. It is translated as CASSWTGNEQFF.

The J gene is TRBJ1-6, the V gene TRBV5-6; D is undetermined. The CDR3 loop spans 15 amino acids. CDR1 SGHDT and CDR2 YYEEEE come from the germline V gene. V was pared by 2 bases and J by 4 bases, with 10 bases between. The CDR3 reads CASSFLQVYNSPLHF. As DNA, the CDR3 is TGTGCCAGCAGCTTTCTTCAGGTTTATAATTCACCCCTCCACTTT.

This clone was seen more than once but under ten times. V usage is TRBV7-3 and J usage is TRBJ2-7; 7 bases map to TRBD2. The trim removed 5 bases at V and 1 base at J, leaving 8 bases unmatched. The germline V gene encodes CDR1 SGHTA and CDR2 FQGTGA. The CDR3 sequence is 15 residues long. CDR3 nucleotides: TGTGCCAGCAGCCTCCGTTCCGGGGGGTCCTACGAGCAGTACTTC. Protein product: CASSLRSGGSYEQYF.

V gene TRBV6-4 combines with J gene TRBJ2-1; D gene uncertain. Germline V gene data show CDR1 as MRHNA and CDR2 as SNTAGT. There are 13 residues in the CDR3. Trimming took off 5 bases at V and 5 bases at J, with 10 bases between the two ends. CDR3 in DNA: TGTGCCAGCAGTTCACAAGAAAACAATGAGCAGTTCTTC. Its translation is CASSSQENNEQFF.

CDR3: CASSDRRELGYTF. CDR3 DNA sequence: TGTGCCAGCAGCGACCGGAGGGAGCTTGGCTACACCTTC. The rearrangement joins TRBV7-8 to TRBJ1-2; D gene uncertain. In germline, CDR1 is SGHVS, CDR2 FQNEAQ. The CDR3 totals 13 residues. Between the trimmed V and J ends, which lost 5 bases and 7 bases, there was a span of 14 bases.

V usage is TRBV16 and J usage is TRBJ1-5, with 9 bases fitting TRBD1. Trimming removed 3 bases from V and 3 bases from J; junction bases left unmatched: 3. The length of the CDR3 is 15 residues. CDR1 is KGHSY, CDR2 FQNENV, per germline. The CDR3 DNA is TGTGCCAGCAGCCAGGGGACAGGGCACAATCAGCCCCAGCATTTT. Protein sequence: CASSQGTGHNQPQHF.

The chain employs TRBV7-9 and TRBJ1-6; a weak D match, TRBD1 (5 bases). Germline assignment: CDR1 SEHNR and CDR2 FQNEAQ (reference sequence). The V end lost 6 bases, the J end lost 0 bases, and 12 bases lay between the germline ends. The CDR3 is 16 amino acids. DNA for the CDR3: TGTGCCAGCAGGCCAGCAGGGATCTCCTATAATTCACCCCTCCACTTT. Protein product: CASRPAGISYNSPLHF.

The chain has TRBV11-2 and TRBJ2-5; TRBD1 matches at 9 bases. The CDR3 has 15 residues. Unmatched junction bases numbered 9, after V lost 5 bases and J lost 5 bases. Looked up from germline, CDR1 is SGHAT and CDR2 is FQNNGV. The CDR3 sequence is CASSHGTGTLETQYF. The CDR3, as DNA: TGTGCCAGCAGCCACGGGACAGGGACGTTGGAGACCCAGTACTTC.

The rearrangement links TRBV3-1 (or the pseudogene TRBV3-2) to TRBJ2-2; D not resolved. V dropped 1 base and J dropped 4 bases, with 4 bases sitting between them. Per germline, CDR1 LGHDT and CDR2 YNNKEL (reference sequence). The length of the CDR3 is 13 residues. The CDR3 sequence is CASSQASTGELFF. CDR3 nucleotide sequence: TGTGCCAGCAGCCAAGCTAGCACCGGGGAGCTGTTTTTT.

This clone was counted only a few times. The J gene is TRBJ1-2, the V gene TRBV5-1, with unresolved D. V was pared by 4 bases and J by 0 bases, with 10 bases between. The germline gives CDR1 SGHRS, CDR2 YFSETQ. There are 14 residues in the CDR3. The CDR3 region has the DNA TGCGCCAGCAGCCCAACAGAAACTAACTATGGCTACACCTTC. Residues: CASSPTETNYGYTF.

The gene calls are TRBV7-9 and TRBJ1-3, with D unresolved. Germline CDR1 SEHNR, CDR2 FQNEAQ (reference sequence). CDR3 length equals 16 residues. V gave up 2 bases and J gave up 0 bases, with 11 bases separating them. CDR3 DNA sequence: TGTGCCAGCAGCTTACAGAATGGTCCCTCTGGAAACACCATATATTTT. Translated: CASSLQNGPSGNTIYF.